A single sample is the source of the 20 T cell receptor beta chains below, sequenced in a study of blood T cell repertoires in COVID-19. Data came from immunoSEQ multiplex PCR; TCRdb stores just in-frame clones and leaves some out. Of some 400,000 clones in the sample, over 65% were seen once. The sample consisted of peripheral blood. These receptors were obtained from a human donor with acute or convalescent COVID-19. The donor label of this sample is uncertain.

V gene TRBV6-1 combines with J gene TRBJ1-1, with unresolved D. In germline, CDR1 is MNHNS, CDR2 SASEGT. V shed 1 base and J shed 9 bases, with 9 bases lying between them. The CDR3 length is 12 residues. The CDR3 loop is CASSEDQTQAFF. The CDR3 DNA follows: TGTGCCAGCAGTGAAGATCAGACTCAAGCTTTCTTT.

In its sample, this clone was seen a few times. The chain combines TRBV3-1 (or the pseudogene TRBV3-2) with TRBJ2-5; possible D gene TRBD2, 6 bases. CDR3 length: 16 residues. The germline V gene has CDR1 LGHDT and CDR2 YNNKEL (reference sequence). V shed 1 base and J shed 5 bases, with 17 bases lying between them. The CDR3 sequence is CASSQVVADVPETQYF. The CDR3, as DNA: TGTGCCAGCAGCCAAGTAGTAGCGGACGTTCCGGAGACCCAGTACTTC.

The chain carries TRBV9 and TRBJ1-1; possible D gene TRBD1, 5 bases. V lost 7 bases and J 2 bases, leaving 6 bases between the germline ends. CDR3 length: 11 residues. Per germline, CDR1 SGDLS and CDR2 YYNGEE. The CDR3 protein is CASQGNTEAFF. CDR3 in DNA: TGTGCCAGCCAGGGCAACACTGAAGCTTTCTTT.

The gene calls are TRBV4-1 and TRBJ1-1; 9 positions agree with TRBD1. Trimming cost V 4 bases and J 5 bases; bases outside gene matches: 8. The length of the CDR3 is 15 residues. Germline V gene sequence: CDR1 MGHRA, CDR2 YSYEKL. The CDR3 DNA sequence: TGCGCCAGCAGCCGAGGACAGGGGTGGAATACTGAAGCTTTCTTT. Amino acids: CASSRGQGWNTEAFF.

Many counts were recorded for this clone. This chain connects TRBV27 to TRBJ1-6; a possible D gene is TRBD1 (5 bases). Germline CDR1 reads MNHEY; CDR2 reads SMNVEV (reference sequence). The CDR3 contains 15 residues. Trimming shortened V by 6 bases and J by 8 bases, and 17 bases separated the two germline ends. The CDR3 DNA reads as TGTGCCAGCAGGAGCCCCGGGACTGGGTATTCACCCCTCCACTTT. Translating gives CASRSPGTGYSPLHF.

The V gene is TRBV24-1, the J gene TRBJ1-1, with D unresolved. This CDR3 spans 14 amino acids. Looked up from germline, CDR1 is KGHDR and CDR2 is SFDVKD. V was shortened by 3 bases and J by 2 bases, with 9 bases between the two germline ends. CDR3 DNA: TGTGCCACCAGTGATCCGAGATCAAACACTGAAGCTTTCTTT. Encoded protein: CATSDPRSNTEAFF.

The chain has TRBV5-1 and TRBJ2-1, with TRBD2 identical over 14 bases. V shed 6 bases, J shed 8 bases, and the junction held 7 bases outside the gene matches. Germline V CDR1 and CDR2: SGHRS, YFSETQ. This CDR3 is built from 15 residues. The CDR3 DNA follows: TGCGCCAGCAAACGGACTAGCGGGGGGAACCATGAGCAGTTCTTC. It translates to CASKRTSGGNHEQFF.

This chain connects TRBV6-5 to TRBJ2-7; D unclear. Germline assignment: CDR1 MNHEY and CDR2 SVGAGI. The CDR3 is made up of 14 amino acids. Deletions cut 2 bases from V and 3 bases from J, with 11 bases between. The CDR3 sequence: CASSYRGSNYEQYF. The CDR3 DNA reads as TGTGCCAGCAGTTACCGCGGATCTAACTACGAGCAGTACTTC.

The chain recombines TRBV6-2 or TRBV6-3 with TRBJ2-1; TRBD2 aligns across 8 bases. The CDR3 has 15 amino acids. CDR1 and CDR2 (germline): MNHEY, SVGEGT. Losses at the gene ends were 2 bases for V and 5 bases for J; bases not matched to a gene: 5. For the CDR3, the DNA is TGTGCCAGCAGTTACAGGCGGGGGGTCAACAATGAGCAGTTCTTC. Amino acid sequence: CASSYRRGVNNEQFF.

The rearrangement joins TRBV28 to TRBJ2-2, with D possibly being TRBD2 (5 bases). The V and J ends lost 5 bases and 1 base respectively, with 23 bases between them. Germline V CDR1 and CDR2: MDHEN, SYDVKM. The CDR3 contains 19 residues. The CDR3 protein is CASSHYSNGVPKNTGELFF. DNA for the CDR3: TGTGCCAGCAGTCATTATTCCAACGGGGTTCCAAAGAACACCGGGGAGCTGTTTTTT.

The gene calls are TRBV6-5 and TRBJ2-1, with D maybe TRBD2 (5 bases). This CDR3 spans 15 amino acids. CDR1 MNHEY and CDR2 SVGAGI come from the germline V gene. Between the trimmed V and J ends, which lost 6 bases and 4 bases, there was a span of 16 bases. CDR3 nucleotide sequence: TGTGCCAGCAGCCGGGTAGCGCCCGGGTACAATGAGCAGTTCTTC. Amino acid sequence: CASSRVAPGYNEQFF.

J is TRBJ2-7 and V is TRBV2, with 7 bases lining up with TRBD1. This CDR3 is 17 amino acids long. V dropped 9 bases and J dropped 0; count of bases not matched to a gene: 17. Germline V lookup: CDR1 SNHLY, CDR2 FYNNEI. CDR3 nucleotides: TGTGCCAGTTTGGGGTTGGCAGGGGGAGCCGCCTCCTACGAGCAGTACTTC. This codes for CASLGLAGGAASYEQYF.

This chain joins TRBV27 and TRBJ1-6; 9 bases match TRBD1. The CDR3 consists of 18 residues. The V and J ends lost 2 bases and 0 bases, in that order; junction bases with no gene match: 5. Germline CDR1 MNHEY, CDR2 SMNVEV (reference sequence). CDR3 protein: CASSLPRTGVSYNSPLHF. The DNA of the CDR3 is TGTGCCAGCAGTTTACCCCGGACAGGGGTCTCCTATAATTCACCCCTCCACTTT.

The sample holds a few counts of this clone. V and J are TRBV29-1 and TRBJ1-3; D is perhaps TRBD1 (6 bases). This CDR3 is 17 amino acids long. The germline CDR1 and CDR2 sequences are SQVTM and ANQGSEA. V lost 5 bases and J 0 bases, leaving 20 bases between the germline ends. In DNA form, the CDR3 reads TGCAGCGTTCGTGTCCGGGACATCAAAAACTCTGGAAACACCATATATTTT. It codes for CSVRVRDIKNSGNTIYF.

The chain recombines TRBV4-1 with TRBJ2-5; TRBD1 is a possible D gene (6 bases). Trimming left V 4 bases short and J 0 bases short, with 12 bases between. Looked up from germline, CDR1 is MGHRA and CDR2 is YSYEKL. The CDR3 is made up of 15 amino acids. For the CDR3, the DNA is TGCGCCAGCAGCCGGGGACACCCCAACCAAGAGACCCAGTACTTC. It is translated as CASSRGHPNQETQYF.

V and J are TRBV2 and TRBJ1-1; D gene uncertain. The germline V and J ends were trimmed by 8 bases and 1 base, with 17 bases remaining between them. CDR1 and CDR2 (germline): SNHLY, FYNNEI. The CDR3 is 15 amino acids. CDR3: CASGKRREGNTEAFF. The CDR3 DNA reads as TGTGCCAGCGGCAAACGGAGGGAGGGGAACACTGAAGCTTTCTTT.

In regard to this clone: The identical CDR3 is also encoded by other nucleotide sequences in the sample. The V call is TRBV5-1, the J call TRBJ2-3; 9 bases agree with TRBD2. The CDR3 covers 16 residues. CDR1 SGHRS and CDR2 YFSETQ come from the germline V gene. V lost 0 bases to trimming and J lost 3 bases; unmatched junction nucleotides: 5. For the CDR3, the DNA is TGCGCCAGCAGCTTGGGCCCTCTAGCGGGAACAGATACGCAGTATTTT. Amino acid sequence: CASSLGPLAGTDTQYF.

This clone was detected a few times. This chain uses TRBV5-1 with TRBJ1-1; tentative D call: TRBD1 (5 bases). V lost 2 bases and J 0 bases, leaving 11 bases between the germline ends. This CDR3 has 15 amino acids. The V gene's germline CDR1 is SGHRS and CDR2 YFSETQ. The DNA for the CDR3 is TGCGCCAGCAGCTTTGGGGCAGCGATGAACACTGAAGCTTTCTTT. It specifies CASSFGAAMNTEAFF.

The V gene is TRBV30, the J gene TRBJ2-1, with TRBD1 identical over 7 bases. Germline-derived CDR1 and CDR2 are GTSNPN and SVGIG (reference sequence). There are 13 residues in the CDR3. With 4 bases clipped from V and 3 bases from J, the junction kept 3 bases outside the gene matches. The CDR3 nucleotides read TGTGCCTGGAACCGGGACAGCTACAATGAGCAGTTCTTC. This sequence encodes CAWNRDSYNEQFF.

This clone was counted a few times. The gene calls are TRBV27 and TRBJ1-1; tentatively, D is TRBD1 (6 bases). This CDR3 comprises 14 residues. Trimming left V 8 bases short and J 3 bases short, with 16 bases between. Per germline, CDR1 MNHEY and CDR2 SMNVEV (reference sequence). In DNA, the CDR3 is TGTGCCAGCTCCGCGCGGGGGGCGCACACTGAAGCTTTCTTT. Its protein product is CASSARGAHTEAFF.